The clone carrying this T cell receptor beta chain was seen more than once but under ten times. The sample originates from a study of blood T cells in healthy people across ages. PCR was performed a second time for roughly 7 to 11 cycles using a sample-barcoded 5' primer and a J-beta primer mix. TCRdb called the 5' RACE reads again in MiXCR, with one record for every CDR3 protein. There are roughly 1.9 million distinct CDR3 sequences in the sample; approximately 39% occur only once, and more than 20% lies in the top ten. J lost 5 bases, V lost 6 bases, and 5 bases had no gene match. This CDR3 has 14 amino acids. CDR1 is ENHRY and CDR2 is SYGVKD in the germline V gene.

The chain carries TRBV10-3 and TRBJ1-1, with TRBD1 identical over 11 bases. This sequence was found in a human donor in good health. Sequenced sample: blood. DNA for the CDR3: TGTGCCATCAGAGGACAGGGGGCCGGTACTGAAGCTTTCTTT. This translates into CAIRGQGAGTEAFF.